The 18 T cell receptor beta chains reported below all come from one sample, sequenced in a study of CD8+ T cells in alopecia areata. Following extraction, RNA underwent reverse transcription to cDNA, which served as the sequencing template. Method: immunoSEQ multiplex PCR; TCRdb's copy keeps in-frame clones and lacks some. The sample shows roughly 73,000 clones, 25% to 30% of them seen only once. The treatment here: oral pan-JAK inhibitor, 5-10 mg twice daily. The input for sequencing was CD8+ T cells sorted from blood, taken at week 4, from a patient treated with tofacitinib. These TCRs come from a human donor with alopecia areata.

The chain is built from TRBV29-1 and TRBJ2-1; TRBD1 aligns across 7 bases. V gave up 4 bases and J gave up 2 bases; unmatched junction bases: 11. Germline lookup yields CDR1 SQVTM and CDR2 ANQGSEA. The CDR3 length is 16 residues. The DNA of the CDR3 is TGCAGCGTTGCAACCCGACAGGGTCCCCCCTACAATGAGCAGTTCTTC. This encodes CSVATRQGPPYNEQFF.

This CDR3 reads CASSFQGSNQPQHF. The CDR3 DNA is TGTGCCAGCAGCTTTCAGGGTAGCAATCAGCCCCAGCATTTT. The rearrangement links TRBV7-9 to TRBJ1-5; TRBD1 might be the D (5 bases). CDR1 SEHNR and CDR2 FQNEAQ come from the germline V gene (reference sequence). The CDR3 is 14 amino acids. Deletions cut 3 bases from V and 0 bases from J, with 6 bases between.

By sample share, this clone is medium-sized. The DNA of the CDR3 is TGCAGCGTTCCCATGGGAGGGAGGAACTACGAGCAGTACTTC. It translates to CSVPMGGRNYEQYF. This chain links TRBV29-1 with TRBJ2-7, with 7 bases that match TRBD2. The CDR3 totals 14 residues. Trimming at V came to 5 bases and at J to 3 bases, leaving 10 bases not matched to a gene. The germline gives CDR1 SQVTM, CDR2 ANQGSEA.

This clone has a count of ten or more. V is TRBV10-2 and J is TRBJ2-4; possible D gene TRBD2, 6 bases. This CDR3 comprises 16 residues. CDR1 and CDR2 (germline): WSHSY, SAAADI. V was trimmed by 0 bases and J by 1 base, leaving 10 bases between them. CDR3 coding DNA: TGCGCCAGCAGTGAGTCGGGCGGGATGGCCAAAAACATTCAGTACTTC. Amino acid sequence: CASSESGGMAKNIQYF.

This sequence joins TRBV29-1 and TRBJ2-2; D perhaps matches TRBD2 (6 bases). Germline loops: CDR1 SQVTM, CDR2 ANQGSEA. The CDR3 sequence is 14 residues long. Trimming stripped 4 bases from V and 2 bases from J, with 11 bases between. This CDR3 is CSVVGTHNTGELFF. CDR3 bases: TGCAGCGTTGTCGGGACTCACAACACCGGGGAGCTGTTTTTT.

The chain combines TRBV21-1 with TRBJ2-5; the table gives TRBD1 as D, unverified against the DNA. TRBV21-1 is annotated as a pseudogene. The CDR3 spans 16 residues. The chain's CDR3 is CASSKGCHRGGETQYF. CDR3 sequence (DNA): TGTGCCAGCAGCAAAGGGTGTCACAGGGGGGGAGAGACCCAGTACTTC.

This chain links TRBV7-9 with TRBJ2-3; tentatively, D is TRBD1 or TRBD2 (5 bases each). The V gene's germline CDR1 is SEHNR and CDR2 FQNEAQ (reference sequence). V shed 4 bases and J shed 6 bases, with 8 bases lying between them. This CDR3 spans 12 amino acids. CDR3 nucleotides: TGTGCCAGCAGCTGGGGGAGTGATACGCAGTATTTT. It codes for CASSWGSDTQYF.

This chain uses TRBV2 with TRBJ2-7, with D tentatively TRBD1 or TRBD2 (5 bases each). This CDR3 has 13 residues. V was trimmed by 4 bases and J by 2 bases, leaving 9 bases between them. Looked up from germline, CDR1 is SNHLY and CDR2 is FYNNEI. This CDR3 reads CASSGGNPYEQYF. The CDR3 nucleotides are TGTGCCAGCAGTGGGGGGAACCCCTACGAGCAGTACTTC.

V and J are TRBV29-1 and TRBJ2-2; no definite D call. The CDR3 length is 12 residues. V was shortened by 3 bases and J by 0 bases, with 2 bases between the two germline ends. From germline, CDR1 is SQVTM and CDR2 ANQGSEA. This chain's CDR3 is CSVDPNTGELFF. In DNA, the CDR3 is TGCAGCGTTGACCCGAACACCGGGGAGCTGTTTTTT.

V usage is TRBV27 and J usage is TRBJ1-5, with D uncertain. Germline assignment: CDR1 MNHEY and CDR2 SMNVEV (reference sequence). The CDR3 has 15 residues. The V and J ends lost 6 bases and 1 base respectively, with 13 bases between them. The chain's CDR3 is CASSVRGMSNQPQHF. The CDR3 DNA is TGTGCCAGCAGCGTTCGAGGAATGAGCAATCAGCCCCAGCATTTT.

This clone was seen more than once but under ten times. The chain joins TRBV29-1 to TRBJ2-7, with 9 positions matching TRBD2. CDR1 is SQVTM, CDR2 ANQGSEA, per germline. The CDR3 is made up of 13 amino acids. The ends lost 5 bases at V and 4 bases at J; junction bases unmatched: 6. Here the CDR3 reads CSVIGTSSYEQYF. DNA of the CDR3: TGCAGCGTTATCGGGACTAGCTCGTACGAGCAGTACTTC.

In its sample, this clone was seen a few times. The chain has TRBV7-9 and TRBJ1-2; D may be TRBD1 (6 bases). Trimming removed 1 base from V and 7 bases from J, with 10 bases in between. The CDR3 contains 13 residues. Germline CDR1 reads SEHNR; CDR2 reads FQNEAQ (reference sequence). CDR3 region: CASSLDRETGYTF. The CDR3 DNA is TGTGCCAGCAGCTTAGACAGGGAAACTGGCTACACCTTC.

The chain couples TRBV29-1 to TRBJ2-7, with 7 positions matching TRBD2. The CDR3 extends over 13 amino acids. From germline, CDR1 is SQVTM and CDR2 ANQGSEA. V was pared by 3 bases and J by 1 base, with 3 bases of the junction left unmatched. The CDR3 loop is CSVEGGVSYEQYF. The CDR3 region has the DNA TGCAGCGTTGAGGGGGGGGTGTCCTACGAGCAGTACTTC.

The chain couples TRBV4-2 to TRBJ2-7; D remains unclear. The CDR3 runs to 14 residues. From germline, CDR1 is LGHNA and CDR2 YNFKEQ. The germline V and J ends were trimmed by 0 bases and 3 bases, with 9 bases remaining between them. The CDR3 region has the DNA TGTGCCAGCAGCCAAGAGGACGGCTACTACGAGCAGTACTTC. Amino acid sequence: CASSQEDGYYEQYF.

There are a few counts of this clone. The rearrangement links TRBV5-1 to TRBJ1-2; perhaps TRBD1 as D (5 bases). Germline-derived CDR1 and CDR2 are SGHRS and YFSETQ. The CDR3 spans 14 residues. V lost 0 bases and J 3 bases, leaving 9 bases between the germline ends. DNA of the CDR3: TGCGCCAGCAGCTTGGTAGGGGAGGACTATGGCTACACCTTC. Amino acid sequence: CASSLVGEDYGYTF.

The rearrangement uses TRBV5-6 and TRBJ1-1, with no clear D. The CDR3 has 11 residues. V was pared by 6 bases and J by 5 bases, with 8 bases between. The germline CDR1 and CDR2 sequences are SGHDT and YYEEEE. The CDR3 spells CASTYGTEAFF. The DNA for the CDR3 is TGTGCCAGCACATACGGAACTGAAGCTTTCTTT.

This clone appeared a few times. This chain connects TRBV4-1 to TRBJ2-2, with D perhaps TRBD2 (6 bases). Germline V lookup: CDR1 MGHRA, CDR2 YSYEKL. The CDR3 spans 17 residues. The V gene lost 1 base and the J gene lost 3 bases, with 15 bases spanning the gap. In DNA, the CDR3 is TGCGCCAGCAGCCAAGCCGGCGGGGAGCGGGACACCGGGGAGCTGTTTTTT. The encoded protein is CASSQAGGERDTGELFF.

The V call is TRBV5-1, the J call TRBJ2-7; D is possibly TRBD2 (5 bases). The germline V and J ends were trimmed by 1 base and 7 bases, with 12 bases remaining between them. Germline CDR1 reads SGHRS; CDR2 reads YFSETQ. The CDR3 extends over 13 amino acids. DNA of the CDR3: TGCGCCAGCAGCTTGTATGCCTCGGGGGAGCAGTACTTC. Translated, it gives CASSLYASGEQYF. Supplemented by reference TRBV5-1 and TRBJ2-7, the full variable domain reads KAGVTQTPRYLIKTRGQQVTLSCSPISGHRSVSWYQQTPGQGLQFLFEYFSETQRNKGNFPGRFSGRQFSNSRSEMNVSTLELGDSALYLCASSLYASGEQYFGPGTRLTVT.